The next 9 T cell receptor beta chains were all read from a single sample in a study of PD-1 blockade in classical Hodgkin lymphoma. Regarding time point: cycle 4 day 1 (C4D1), after less than seven weeks of nivolumab. Brentuximab vedotin exposure varied, and every patient relapsed after autologous stem cell transplantation. Assay: immunoSEQ multiplex PCR; the TCRdb copy retains only in-frame clones and omits some. The data contain tens of thousands of clones, approximately 78% of them singletons. The starting material was peripheral blood mononuclear cells (PBMCs), obtained before the fourth cycle of nivolumab. These receptors originate from a human donor with classical Hodgkin lymphoma.

This clone has more than one count but fewer than ten. This chain links TRBV5-8 with TRBJ1-2, with TRBD1 matching over 9 bases. The CDR3 has 16 amino acids. With 3 bases clipped from V and 7 bases from J, the junction kept 13 bases outside the gene matches. Per germline, CDR1 SGHTS and CDR2 YDEGEE. CDR3 DNA: TGTGCCAGCAGCTCCCTCCCCACAGGGGGACAGGGTGGCTACACCTTC. Amino acid sequence: CASSSLPTGGQGGYTF.

This clone was picked up a small number of times. The chain uses TRBV27 and TRBJ2-1; D might be TRBD1 (8 bases). Trimming took off 6 bases at V and 8 bases at J, with 20 bases between the two ends. The CDR3 spans 15 residues. The V gene's germline CDR1 is MNHEY and CDR2 SMNVEV (reference sequence). CDR3: CASSQTYRGGDEQFF. DNA for the CDR3: TGTGCCAGCAGCCAGACTTACAGGGGGGGAGATGAGCAGTTCTTC.

This clone has a handful of counts. CDR3 in amino acids: CASSYSWTGVTYEQYF. CDR3 bases: TGTGCCAGCAGTTACTCGTGGACAGGGGTTACCTACGAGCAGTACTTC. The gene calls are TRBV6-5 and TRBJ2-7; TRBD1 matches 9 bases. The CDR3 sequence is 16 residues long. Unmatched junction bases numbered 5, after V lost 0 bases and J lost 2 bases. Germline V CDR1 and CDR2: MNHEY, SVGAGI.

As to this clone: A read error may produce the germline difference seen at one junction end. This chain joins TRBV6-1 and TRBJ2-5; D unresolved. The CDR3 covers 11 residues. Germline V lookup: CDR1 MNHNS, CDR2 SASEGT. The CDR3 DNA reads as TGTGCCAGCAGTGAAGGTGACCCTAGGGACTTC. It translates to CASSEGDPRDF.

The chain carries TRBV2 and TRBJ2-2, with D unclear. The V and J ends lost 7 bases and 6 bases respectively, with 6 bases between them. Germline CDR1 is SNHLY and CDR2 is FYNNEI. The CDR3 is 11 amino acids. This CDR3 reads CASNHPGELFF. The CDR3 DNA reads TGTGCCAGCAACCACCCCGGGGAGCTGTTTTTT.

The CDR3 spells CASSEALETQYF. DNA of the CDR3: TGTGCCAGCAGTGAAGCTTTGGAGACCCAGTACTTC. The chain recombines TRBV2 with TRBJ2-5; D ambiguous. CDR3 length: 12 residues. Per the germline V gene, CDR1 is SNHLY and CDR2 is FYNNEI. V lost 0 bases and J 5 bases, leaving 4 bases between the germline ends.

The rearrangement joins TRBV4-1 to TRBJ2-7; 13 bases fit TRBD2. The CDR3 covers 18 residues. V dropped 3 bases and J dropped 0; count of bases not matched to a gene: 8. Per the germline V gene, CDR1 is MGHRA and CDR2 is YSYEKL. The CDR3 nucleotides read TGCGCCAGCAGCCAGGCTGGGACTAGCGGGGCGAGCTCCTACGAGCAGTACTTC. This sequence encodes CASSQAGTSGASSYEQYF.

J is TRBJ2-7 and V is TRBV7-9; D not certain. The CDR3 sequence is 13 residues long. Trimming removed 3 bases from V and 0 bases from J, with 6 bases in between. Per germline, CDR1 SEHNR and CDR2 FQNEAQ (reference sequence). The CDR3 reads CASSFSGSYEQYF. The CDR3, as DNA: TGTGCCAGCAGCTTCTCCGGCTCCTACGAGCAGTACTTC. Supplemented by reference TRBV7-9 and TRBJ2-7, the full variable domain reads DTGVSQNPRHKITKRGQNVTFRCDPISEHNRLYWYRQTLGQGPEFLTYFQNEAQLEKSRLLSDRFSAERPKGSFSTLEIQRTEQGDSAMYLCASSFSGSYEQYFGPGTRLTVT.

J is TRBJ2-3 and V is TRBV6-5, with D unresolved. The germline V gene encodes CDR1 MNHEY and CDR2 SVGAGI. The CDR3 sequence is 13 residues long. V was pared by 6 bases and J by 2 bases, with 9 bases between. The CDR3 reads CASREFATDTQYF. The CDR3, as DNA: TGTGCCAGCAGGGAATTTGCCACAGATACGCAGTATTTT.